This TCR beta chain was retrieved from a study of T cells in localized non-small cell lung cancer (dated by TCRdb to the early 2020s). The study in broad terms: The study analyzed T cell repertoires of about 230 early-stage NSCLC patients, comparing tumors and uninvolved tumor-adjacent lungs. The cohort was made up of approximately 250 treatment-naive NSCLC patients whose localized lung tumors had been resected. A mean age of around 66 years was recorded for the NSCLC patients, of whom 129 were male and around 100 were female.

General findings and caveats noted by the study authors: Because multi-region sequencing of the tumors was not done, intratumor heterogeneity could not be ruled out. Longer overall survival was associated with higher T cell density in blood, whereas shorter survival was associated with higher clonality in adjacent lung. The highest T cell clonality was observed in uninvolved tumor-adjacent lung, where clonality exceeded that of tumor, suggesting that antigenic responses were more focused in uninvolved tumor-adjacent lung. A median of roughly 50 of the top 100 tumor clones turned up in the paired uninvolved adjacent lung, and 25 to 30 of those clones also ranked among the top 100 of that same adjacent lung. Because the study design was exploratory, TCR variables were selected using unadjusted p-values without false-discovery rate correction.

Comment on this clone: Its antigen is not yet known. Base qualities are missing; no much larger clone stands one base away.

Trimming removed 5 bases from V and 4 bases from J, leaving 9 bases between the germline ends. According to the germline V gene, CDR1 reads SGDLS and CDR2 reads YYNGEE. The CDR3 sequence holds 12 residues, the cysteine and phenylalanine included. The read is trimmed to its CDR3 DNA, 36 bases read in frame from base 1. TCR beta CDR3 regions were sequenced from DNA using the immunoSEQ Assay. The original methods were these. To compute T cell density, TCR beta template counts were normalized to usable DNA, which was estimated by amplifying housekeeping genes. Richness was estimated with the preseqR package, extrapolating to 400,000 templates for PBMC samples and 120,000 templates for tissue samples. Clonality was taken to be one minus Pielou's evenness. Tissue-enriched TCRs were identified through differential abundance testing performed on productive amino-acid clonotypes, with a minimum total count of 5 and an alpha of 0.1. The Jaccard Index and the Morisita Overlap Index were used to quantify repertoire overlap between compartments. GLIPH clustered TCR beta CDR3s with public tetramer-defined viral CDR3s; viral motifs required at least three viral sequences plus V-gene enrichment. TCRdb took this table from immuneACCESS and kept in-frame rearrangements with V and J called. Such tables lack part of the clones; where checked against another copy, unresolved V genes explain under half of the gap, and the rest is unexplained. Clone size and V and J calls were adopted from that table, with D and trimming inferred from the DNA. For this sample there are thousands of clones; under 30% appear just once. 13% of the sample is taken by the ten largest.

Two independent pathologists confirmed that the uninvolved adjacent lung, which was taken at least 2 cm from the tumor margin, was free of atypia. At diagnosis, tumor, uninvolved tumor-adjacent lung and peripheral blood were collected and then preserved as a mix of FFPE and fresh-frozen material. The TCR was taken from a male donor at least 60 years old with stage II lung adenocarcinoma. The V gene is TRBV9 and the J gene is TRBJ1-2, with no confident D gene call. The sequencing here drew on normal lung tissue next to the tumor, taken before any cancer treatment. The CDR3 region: CASSGDGYGYTF. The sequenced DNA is TGTGCCAGCAGTGGCGATGGCTATGGCTACACCTTC.